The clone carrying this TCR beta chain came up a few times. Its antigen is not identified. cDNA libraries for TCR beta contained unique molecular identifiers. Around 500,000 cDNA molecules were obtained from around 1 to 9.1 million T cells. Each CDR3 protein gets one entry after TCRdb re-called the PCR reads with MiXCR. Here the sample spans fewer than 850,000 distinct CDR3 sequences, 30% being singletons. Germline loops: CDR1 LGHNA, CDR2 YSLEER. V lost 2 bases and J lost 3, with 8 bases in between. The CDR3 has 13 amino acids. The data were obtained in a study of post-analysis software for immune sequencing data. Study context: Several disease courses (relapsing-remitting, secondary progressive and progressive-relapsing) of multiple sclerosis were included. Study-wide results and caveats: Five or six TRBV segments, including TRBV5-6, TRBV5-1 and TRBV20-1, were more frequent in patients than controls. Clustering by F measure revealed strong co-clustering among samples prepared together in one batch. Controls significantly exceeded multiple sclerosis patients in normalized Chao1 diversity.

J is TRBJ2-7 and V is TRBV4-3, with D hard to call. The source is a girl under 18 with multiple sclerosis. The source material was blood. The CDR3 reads CASSQFRRYEQYF. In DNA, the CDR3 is TGCGCCAGCAGCCAATTTCGGCGCTACGAGCAGTACTTC.